This T cell receptor (beta chain) is drawn from a study of OX40 agonist ivuxolimab in advanced cancers. Many counts were recorded for this clone. Some clones are missing from TCRdb's copy, which holds only in-frame ones; the method was immunoSEQ multiplex PCR. The table records 45,000 to 65,000 clones, nearly 90% of them present only once. Between the trimmed V and J ends, which lost 1 base and 6 bases, there was a span of 10 bases. Germline V gene data show CDR1 as SGHVS and CDR2 as FQNEAQ. The CDR3 has 14 amino acids. Systemic immunosuppression or autoimmune disease history was grounds to exclude patients.

This sequence originates from an adult with an advanced solid tumor such as melanoma, head and neck, liver or kidney cancer. This material consisted of CD4+ or CD8+ T cells sorted from blood, taken in a trial of the OX40 agonist ivuxolimab. The genes are TRBV7-8 and TRBJ1-5; possibly TRBD1 for D (5 bases). For the CDR3, the DNA is TGTGCCAGCAGCTTAGAGGGGCAGAGTCAGCCCCAGCATTTT. Amino acid sequence: CASSLEGQSQPQHF.